This TCR beta chain was recovered during a study of quantifying T cell responses using KT2 cells. Study in general: cDNA was made from DNase-treated RNA using alpha and beta constant primers.

With 5 bases removed from V and 9 bases from J, the gap between germline ends came to 11 bases. CDR3 size: 13 residues. Germline V gene data show CDR1 as MNHEY and CDR2 as SVGAGI. Many counts were recorded for this clonotype. Each cDNA got a UMI-containing oligo ligated at its 3' end. First-round PCR used about 4 cycles and beta primers RC1.1 and RC1.2 covering TRBC1 and TRBC2. TCRdb passed the UMI-ligation and nested PCR reads through MiXCR, listing each CDR3 protein once. The table has about 53,000 distinct CDR3 sequences, approximately 13% seen once; the top ten hold roughly 10%. This receptor was taken from a human donor. Specimen: PBMCs spiked with cells of the T cell clone KT2. J is TRBJ1-6 and V is TRBV6-5; perhaps TRBD1 as D (6 bases). CDR3 residues: CASSPGGRSPLHF. The CDR3 nucleotides are TGTGCCAGCAGTCCCGGGGGGCGTTCACCCCTCCACTTT.